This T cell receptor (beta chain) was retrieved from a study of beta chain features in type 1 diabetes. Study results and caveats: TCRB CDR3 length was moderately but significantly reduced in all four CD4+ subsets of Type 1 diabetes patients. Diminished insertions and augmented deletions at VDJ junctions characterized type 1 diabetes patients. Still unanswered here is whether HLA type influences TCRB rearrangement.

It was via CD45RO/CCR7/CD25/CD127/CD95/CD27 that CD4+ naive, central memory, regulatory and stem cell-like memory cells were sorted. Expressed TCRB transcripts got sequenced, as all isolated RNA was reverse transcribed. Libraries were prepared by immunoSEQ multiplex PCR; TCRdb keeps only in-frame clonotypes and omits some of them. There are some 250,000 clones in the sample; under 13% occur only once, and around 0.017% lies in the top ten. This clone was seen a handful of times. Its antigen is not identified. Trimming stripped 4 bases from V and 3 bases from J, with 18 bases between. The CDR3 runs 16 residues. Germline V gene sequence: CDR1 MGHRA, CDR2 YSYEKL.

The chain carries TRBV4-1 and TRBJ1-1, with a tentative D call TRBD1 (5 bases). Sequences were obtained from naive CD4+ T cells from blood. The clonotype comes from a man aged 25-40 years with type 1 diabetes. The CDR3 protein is CASSPPGRGQDTEAFF. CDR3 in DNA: TGCGCCAGCAGCCCGCCGGGTAGGGGTCAGGACACTGAAGCTTTCTTT.